Listed below are T cell receptor beta chains from one sample, sequenced in a study of blood T cell repertoires in COVID-19. Assay: immunoSEQ multiplex PCR; the TCRdb copy retains only in-frame clones and omits some. The sample has about 150,000 clones, under 95% seen once; the top ten hold 0.45% to 0.65%. Sequencing was carried out using peripheral blood. The source is a man aged 50-60 years with acute or convalescent COVID-19. Each CDR3 is given with its conserved first and last residue. A D gene is named only where the DNA matches it firmly.

V: TRBV4-3; J: TRBJ1-2; D: TRBD1; CDR3: CASSHSTGVNYGYTF
V: TRBV19; J: TRBJ2-1; D: TRBD2; CDR3: CASNGRLYNEQFF
V: TRBV6-6; J: TRBJ2-1; D: TRBD2; CDR3: CASSLSSGSFNEQFF
V: TRBV27; J: TRBJ1-2; D: TRBD1; CDR3: CASSLTGEVYGYTF
V: TRBV6-5; J: TRBJ1-1; D: .; CDR3: CASSYEDTEAFF
V: TRBV10-3; J: TRBJ1-4; D: .; CDR3: CAIRAGVANEKLFF
V: TRBV29-1; J: TRBJ2-7; D: .; CDR3: CSVAEGSTAYEQYF
V: TRBV7-3; J: TRBJ1-5; D: TRBD1; CDR3: CASRHPTGGQPQHF
V: TRBV19; J: TRBJ1-2; D: .; CDR3: CASSMGYPGVVYGYTF
V: TRBV28; J: TRBJ2-7; D: TRBD2; CDR3: CASSPSLAGLTYEQYF
V: TRBV24-1; J: TRBJ2-1; D: TRBD2; CDR3: CATTGTSGGGEQFF
V: TRBV2; J: TRBJ2-7; D: TRBD1; CDR3: CASRTGQGTYEQYF
V: TRBV5-3; J: TRBJ2-1; D: TRBD1; CDR3: CARSIEGLGQGYNEQFF
V: TRBV9; J: TRBJ1-2; D: .; CDR3: CASSVAPQDFGYTF
V: TRBV11-2; J: TRBJ2-7; D: .; CDR3: CASSLALLLGSYEQYF
V: TRBV20-1; J: TRBJ2-3; D: TRBD2; CDR3: CSASTSGTSTDTQYF
V: TRBV28; J: TRBJ2-2; D: TRBD1; CDR3: CASSWAWTGKAGELFF
V: TRBV9; J: TRBJ2-2; D: .; CDR3: CASSGAGTNTGELFF
V: TRBV7-2; J: TRBJ1-1; D: .; CDR3: CASSLNYQGNTEAFF
V: TRBV7-9; J: TRBJ1-2; D: TRBD1; CDR3: CASSESGGVYGYTF
V: TRBV28; J: TRBJ1-2; D: .; CDR3: CASSSGYGYTF
V: TRBV4-3; J: TRBJ1-2; D: TRBD1; CDR3: CASSQDAGGDGYTF
V: TRBV18; J: TRBJ2-1; D: TRBD2; CDR3: CASSPSSGGSNEQFF
V: TRBV14; J: TRBJ2-7; D: .; CDR3: CASSLRVAGVPEQYF
V: TRBV7-7; J: TRBJ2-3; D: TRBD1; CDR3: CASSPGQGATDTQYF
V: TRBV5-4; J: TRBJ2-2; D: .; CDR3: CASTSWGDTGELFF
V: TRBV6-6; J: TRBJ1-5; D: .; CDR3: CASSYGASSQHF
V: TRBV4-3; J: TRBJ1-4; D: TRBD1; CDR3: CASSKRAPQGASFRKLFF
V: TRBV5-1; J: TRBJ2-7; D: .; CDR3: CASSLDRDYEQYF
V: TRBV19; J: TRBJ1-4; D: .; CDR3: CASSYDRRNEKLFF
V: TRBV28; J: TRBJ2-7; D: TRBD1; CDR3: CASGTWDRGYEQYF
V: TRBV19; J: TRBJ2-3; D: TRBD1; CDR3: CASSNRGGTDTQYF
V: TRBV2; J: TRBJ1-1; D: .; CDR3: CASIRRKNTEAFF
V: TRBV9; J: TRBJ2-6; D: TRBD1; CDR3: CASSVTGVGANVLTF
V: TRBV12-5; J: TRBJ1-1; D: .; CDR3: CASGAGTPNTEAFF
V: TRBV7-8; J: TRBJ2-2; D: .; CDR3: CASMNREGITGELFF
V: TRBV6-2/TRBV6-3; J: TRBJ1-4; D: TRBD1; CDR3: CASSYSQGNNEKLFF
V: TRBV7-2; J: TRBJ2-7; D: TRBD2; CDR3: CASSLVAGGRTYEQYF
V: TRBV5-4; J: TRBJ2-5; D: TRBD1; CDR3: CASSLTRGRETQYF
V: TRBV4-1; J: TRBJ2-7; D: TRBD2; CDR3: CASSPGLAGLSEQYF
V: TRBV7-2; J: TRBJ1-1; D: .; CDR3: CASSLAGDTEAFF
V: TRBV24-1; J: TRBJ2-5; D: .; CDR3: CATSEDGRETQYF
V: TRBV19; J: TRBJ2-3; D: TRBD2; CDR3: CASRRRDYRPSTDTQYF
V: TRBV7-8; J: TRBJ1-4; D: .; CDR3: CASSQREATNEKLFF
V: TRBV24-1; J: TRBJ2-1; D: TRBD1; CDR3: CATSPGQWSNEQFF
V: TRBV9; J: TRBJ1-2; D: TRBD1; CDR3: CASSSQGDGYTF
V: TRBV6-5; J: TRBJ1-2; D: .; CDR3: CASSYTWGDYGYTF
V: TRBV30; J: TRBJ1-2; D: .; CDR3: CAWEGLLNYGYTF
V: TRBV4-3; J: TRBJ1-4; D: TRBD1; CDR3: CASSQDPGQGVGLREKLFF
V: TRBV2; J: TRBJ2-7; D: .; CDR3: CASSEDRVGYEQYF
V: TRBV6-4; J: TRBJ2-1; D: TRBD2; CDR3: CASSRTGTSASNEQFF
V: TRBV20-1; J: TRBJ1-4; D: .; CDR3: CSASGGGPNEKLFF